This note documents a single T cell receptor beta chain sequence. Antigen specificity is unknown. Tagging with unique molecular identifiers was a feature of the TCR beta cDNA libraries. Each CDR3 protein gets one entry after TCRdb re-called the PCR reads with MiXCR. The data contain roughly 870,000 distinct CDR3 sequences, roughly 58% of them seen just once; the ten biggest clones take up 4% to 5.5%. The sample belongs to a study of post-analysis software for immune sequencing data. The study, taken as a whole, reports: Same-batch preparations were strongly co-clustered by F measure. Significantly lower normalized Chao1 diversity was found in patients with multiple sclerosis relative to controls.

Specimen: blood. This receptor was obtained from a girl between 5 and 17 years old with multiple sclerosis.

CDR3 DNA sequence: TGTGCCAGCAGCTCTCTAGCGGGAGTCGAGGAGACCCAGTACTTC. It yields the protein CASSSLAGVEETQYF. The chain combines TRBV11-1 with TRBJ2-5; TRBD2 matches at 10 bases. Per the germline V gene, CDR1 is SGHAT and CDR2 is FQDESV (reference sequence). This CDR3 contains 15 residues. V shed 4 bases, J shed 5 bases, and the junction held 7 bases outside the gene matches.